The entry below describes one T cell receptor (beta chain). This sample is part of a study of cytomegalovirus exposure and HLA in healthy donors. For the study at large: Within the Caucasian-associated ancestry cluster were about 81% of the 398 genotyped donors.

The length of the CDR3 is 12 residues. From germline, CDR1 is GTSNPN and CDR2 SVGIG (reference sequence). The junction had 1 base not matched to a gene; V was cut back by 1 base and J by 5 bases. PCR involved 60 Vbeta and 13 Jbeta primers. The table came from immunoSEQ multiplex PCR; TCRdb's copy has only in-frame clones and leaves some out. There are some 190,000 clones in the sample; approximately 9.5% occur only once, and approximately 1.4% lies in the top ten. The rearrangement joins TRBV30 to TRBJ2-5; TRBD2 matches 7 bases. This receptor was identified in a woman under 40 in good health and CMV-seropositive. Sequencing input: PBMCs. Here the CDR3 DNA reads TGTGCCTGGAGTGGGGGAGGGGAGACCCAGTACTTC. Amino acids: CAWSGGGETQYF.